These T cell receptor beta chains were read from a single sample in a study of OX40 agonist ivuxolimab in advanced cancers. Profiling relied on immunoSEQ multiplex PCR, and the TCRdb table lists in-frame clones only, not all of them. The sample holds around 90,000 clones, roughly 90% seen once. The sequenced sample was CD4+ or CD8+ T cells sorted from blood, obtained in a trial of the OX40 agonist ivuxolimab. These receptors came from an adult with an advanced solid tumor such as melanoma, head and neck, liver or kidney cancer. Both conserved end residues are part of each CDR3. The order of the fields is J gene, clone size, D gene, V gene, CDR3 protein, CDR3 DNA. D genes are given only for firm matches. Clone sizes are given selectively: once, few, many, or a class where the clone is expanded.

>TRBJ2-7|-|-|TRBV28
CASSLSAGEQYF
TGTGCCAGCAGTTTATCCGCGGGGGAGCAGTACTTC
>TRBJ1-6|-|-|TRBV5-1
CASRLDWEDSPLHF
TGCGCCAGCAGACTGGATTGGGAGGATTCACCCCTCCACTTT
>TRBJ1-2|-|TRBD1|TRBV19
CASSPADRVVGYTF
TGTGCCAGTAGCCCCGCGGACAGGGTGGTTGGCTACACCTTC
>TRBJ1-2|-|-|TRBV4-1
CASSSNSQGWGNYGYTF
TGCGCCAGCAGCTCGAACTCCCAGGGGTGGGGTAACTATGGCTACACCTTC
>TRBJ1-5|-|-|TRBV6-1
CASSEQGRSNQPQHF
TGTGCCAGCAGTGAACAGGGAAGGAGCAATCAGCCCCAGCATTTT
>TRBJ1-3|-|-|TRBV7-2
CASSLAGSGNTIYF
TGTGCCAGCAGCTTAGCAGGCTCCGGAAACACCATATATTTT
>TRBJ2-4|-|-|TRBV6-1
CASTGAGGPPNIQYF
TGTGCCAGCACTGGGGCAGGGGGGCCCCCAAACATTCAGTACTTC
>TRBJ1-1|-|TRBD1|TRBV28
CASSSGQGGKAFF
TGTGCCAGCAGTTCTGGACAGGGCGGGAAAGCTTTCTTT
>TRBJ2-3|-|TRBD2|TRBV5-1
CATSGLASTDTQYF
TGCGCCACCTCCGGACTAGCTAGCACAGATACGCAGTATTTT
>TRBJ2-3|-|-|TRBV18
CASSPRTGPTDTQYF
TGTGCCAGCTCACCCCGGACTGGCCCCACAGATACGCAGTATTTT
>TRBJ2-7|-|-|TRBV7-2
CASSLSLGTIYEQYF
TGTGCCAGCAGCTTATCCCTAGGGACAATCTACGAGCAGTACTTC
>TRBJ1-1|once|TRBD1|TRBV19
CASKDRAEAFF
TGTGCCAGTAAGGACAGGGCTGAAGCTTTCTTT
>TRBJ1-3|-|-|TRBV30
CAWSVMGRDISGNTIYF
TGTGCCTGGAGTGTAATGGGACGGGACATCTCTGGAAACACCATATATTTT
>TRBJ2-5|-|-|TRBV5-1
CASSWGAQAKETQYF
TGCGCCAGCAGCTGGGGGGCCCAGGCAAAGGAGACCCAGTACTTC
>TRBJ2-6|-|-|TRBV28
CASSLQNGANVLTF
TGTGCCAGCAGTCTCCAAAATGGGGCCAACGTCCTGACTTTC
>TRBJ2-7|-|TRBD2|TRBV13
CASSSSGLSYEQYF
TGTGCCAGCAGTTCTAGCGGACTCTCCTACGAGCAGTACTTC
>TRBJ2-2|-|TRBD2|TRBV18
CASSPPGLGTGELFF
TGTGCCAGCTCACCACCGGGACTAGGCACCGGGGAGCTGTTTTTT
>TRBJ2-2|-|-|TRBV30
CAWSVLGAGTGELFF
TGTGCCTGGAGTGTACTTGGGGCTGGCACCGGGGAGCTGTTTTTT
>TRBJ1-5|-|-|TRBV19
CASSPAYNSNQPQHF
TGTGCCAGTAGTCCAGCCTACAATAGCAATCAGCCCCAGCATTTT
>TRBJ1-2|-|-|TRBV7-9
CASSLAAYGYTF
TGTGCCAGCAGCTTAGCGGCCTATGGCTACACCTTC
>TRBJ1-1|-|-|TRBV6-1
CATRRESPTEAFF
TGTGCCACCCGCCGGGAAAGTCCCACTGAAGCTTTCTTT
>TRBJ2-7|-|-|TRBV19
CASSTSLGPLYEQYF
TGTGCCAGTAGCACGTCCCTGGGGCCCCTCTACGAGCAGTACTTC
>TRBJ2-6|-|-|TRBV11-1
CASSLGSSGANVLTF
TGTGCCAGCAGCTTAGGGAGCTCTGGGGCCAACGTCCTGACTTTC
>TRBJ1-4|-|-|TRBV14
CASSATGGVGEKLFF
TGTGCCAGCAGCGCCACTGGGGGCGTCGGTGAAAAACTGTTTTTT
>TRBJ2-1|-|TRBD2|TRBV19
CASRSKTSSHNEQFF
TGTGCCAGTAGATCCAAGACTAGCAGTCACAATGAGCAGTTCTTC
>TRBJ1-1|-|TRBD1|TRBV4-1
CASSQEGAQGAQAFF
TGCGCCAGCAGCCAAGAAGGGGCCCAGGGGGCTCAAGCTTTCTTT
>TRBJ1-1|-|-|TRBV2
CASLPQTMNTEAFF
TGTGCCAGCCTCCCGCAGACCATGAACACTGAAGCTTTCTTT
>TRBJ2-5|-|-|TRBV5-4
CASSLAGKSETQYF
TGTGCCAGCAGCTTGGCAGGGAAGTCGGAGACCCAGTACTTC
>TRBJ2-7|-|TRBD2|TRBV7-2
CASSLSGRAFEQYF
TGTGCCAGCAGCTTAAGCGGGAGGGCTTTCGAGCAGTACTTC
>TRBJ2-7|-|-|TRBV4-3
CASSSGSTYEQYF
TGCGCCAGCAGCTCCGGGTCCACCTACGAGCAGTACTTC
>TRBJ1-1|-|-|TRBV28
CASRSTVNTEAFF
TGTGCCAGCAGGTCGACAGTAAACACTGAAGCTTTCTTT
>TRBJ2-1|once|TRBD1|TRBV30
CAWRPGQGVGEQFF
TGTGCCTGGAGGCCGGGACAGGGGGTTGGTGAGCAGTTCTTC
>TRBJ2-1|-|-|TRBV6-6
CASSYLVSPVPSEQFF
TGTGCCAGCAGTTACTTAGTCAGCCCTGTCCCCTCCGAGCAGTTCTTC